This T cell receptor beta chain was captured in a study of graft-versus-host responses after intestinal transplantation. Study information: For two to four years after anti-thymocyte globulin induction, all recipients took tacrolimus and steroids.

Data came from immunoSEQ multiplex PCR; TCRdb stores just in-frame clones and leaves some out. The data show about 39,000 clones, nearly 95% seen once. Study-wide results and limits: Detected in recipient marrow were GvH clones, some of which were first observed in ileum or blood.

V lost 2 bases to trimming and J lost 4 bases, with 12 bases between them. CDR1 and CDR2 (germline): MNHEY, SVGAGI. The CDR3 totals 15 residues. Concerning this clone: What it binds is not known.

This chain links TRBV6-5 with TRBJ2-1, with D uncertain. Here the sequenced sample was unstimulated CD8+ T cells sorted from spleen or lymph node cells, taken before transplant. This sequence was found in a human donor who was the organ donor for an intestinal transplant. CDR3 sequence: CASSYGPIRYNEQFF. The CDR3 DNA sequence: TGTGCCAGCAGTTACGGGCCTATCCGATACAATGAGCAGTTCTTC.